The source of this T cell receptor (beta chain) is a study of T-cell reconstitution after alpha-beta-depleted transplantation in children. The library targeted TCRbeta and was prepared with unique molecular identifiers. TCRdb independently ran MiXCR on the PCR reads; one entry per CDR3 protein. The sample contains approximately 500,000 distinct CDR3 sequences, about 11% of which appear only once. This clonotype was detected many times. The germline V gene encodes CDR1 LGHNA and CDR2 YSLEER. The CDR3 has 16 amino acids. V shed 0 bases and J 0 bases; nucleotides not matched to a gene: 5. This TCR was sampled from a child between 2 and 9 years old with inherited bone marrow failure, due to receive a stem cell transplant. The sequencing used PBMCs, collected before TCRalphabeta/CD19-depleted stem cell transplant. The V call is TRBV4-3, the J call TRBJ2-7; 7 positions agree with TRBD2. The CDR3 is CASSQDLAVGSYEQYF. The CDR3 DNA reads as TGCGCCAGCAGCCAAGATCTAGCGGTAGGCTCCTACGAGCAGTACTTC.